The entry below describes one T cell receptor beta chain. What it binds is not known. The study recruited healthy Caucasian donors from Russia who were aged about 6 to 95. The CDR3 covers 15 residues. Germline-derived CDR1 and CDR2 are DFQATT and SNEGSKA (reference sequence). The ends lost 4 bases at V and 5 bases at J; junction bases unmatched: 9. The data are from a study of blood T cells in healthy people across ages. Study-level results: Unsorted PBMCs blocked a conclusive comparison of naive and antigen-experienced cells. Higher diversity, along with more naive CD4+ cells, distinguished long-lived donors from aged donors.

PCR was performed a second time for 7 to 11 cycles using a sample-barcoded 5' primer and a J-beta primer mix. With 12 random nucleotides, a template-switch adaptor tagged each individual cDNA molecule. TCRdb re-called the 5' RACE reads through MiXCR, storing one row per CDR3 protein. Of 600,000 or so distinct CDR3 sequences detected, 45% to 55% appear once; the ten largest clones hold roughly 25%. The rearrangement joins TRBV20-1 to TRBJ2-3; 10 bases are a match to TRBD1. Sequencing was done on a sample of blood. This receptor was taken from a man of 80 years or more in good health. CDR3 sequence: CSAKAGTGDVDTQYF. For the CDR3, the DNA is TGCAGTGCTAAAGCCGGGACAGGGGATGTAGATACGCAGTATTTT.